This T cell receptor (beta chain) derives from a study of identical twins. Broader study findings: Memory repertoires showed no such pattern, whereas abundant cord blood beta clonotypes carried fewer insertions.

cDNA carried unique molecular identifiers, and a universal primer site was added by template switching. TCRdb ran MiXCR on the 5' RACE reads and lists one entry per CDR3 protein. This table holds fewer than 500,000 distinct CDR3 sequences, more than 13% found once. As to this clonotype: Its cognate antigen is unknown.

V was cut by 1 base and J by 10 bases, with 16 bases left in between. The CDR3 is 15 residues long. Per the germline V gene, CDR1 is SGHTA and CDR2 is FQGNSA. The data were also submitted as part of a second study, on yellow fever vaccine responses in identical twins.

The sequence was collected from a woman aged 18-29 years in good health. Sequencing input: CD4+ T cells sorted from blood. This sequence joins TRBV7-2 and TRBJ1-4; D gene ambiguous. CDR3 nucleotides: TGTGCCAGCAGCTTAGTCGGGCCACAAGCCTCAAAACTGTTTTTT. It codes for CASSLVGPQASKLFF.